This T cell receptor (beta chain) was recorded in a study of T cell responses to AZD1222 COVID-19 vaccine (dated by TCRdb to the early 2020s). Study-wide context: Because spike-specific TCR depth and breadth did not differ between the two schedules, AZD1222 recipients who got a second dose at roughly 4 weeks were pooled with those who got a second dose at roughly 12 weeks. TCR sequencing covered about 230 trial participants: 200 to 210 given two doses of AZD1222 and 26 given two doses of MenACWY control vaccine. Trial participants were enrolled into age subgroups of 18-55, 56-69 and 70-plus years, which contained about 150, 27 and 61 TCR-sequenced participants, respectively. Results the study describes overall, beyond this receptor: In the small 56-69-year group, the increase in depth fell short of significance, most likely because of low power. Because no day 14 peak-response samples were available, the repertoires could be characterized only after the peak T cell response. Conclusions about previously exposed vaccinees are limited, since just five to seven AZD1222 recipients were seropositive for SARS-CoV-2 at baseline. Spike-specific TCR breadth and depth rose significantly after two AZD1222 doses compared with day 0 and with MenACWY recipients. Epitopes outside the regions mutated in the B.1.351 and B.1.1.7 variants were reportedly recognized by nearly half of the unique spike-specific TCRs. Most participants were white British and females outnumbered males, and the authors suggested that clonal diversity may have been underestimated. Vaccine-associated CD4 TCRs spanned the whole spike protein, with dominant responses in regions 160-218 and 743-854.

Read against the paper, the sample's time point label means: baseline before first vaccination. Samples from vaccinated people were obtained from the UK trials COV001 and COV002, which included a single-blind randomized controlled phase 2/3 trial of AZD1222 (ChAdOx1 nCoV-19) in healthy adults. For TCRbeta chain sequencing, PBMC samples from trial participants were taken at day 0 and at day 28 after the second dose. The CDR3 regions of human TCRbeta chains were analyzed by immunosequencing. From the authors' description of their analysis: TCRs in the repertoires were compared against a reference library of SARS-CoV-2-specific TCRs that had been generated with the MIRA antigen-specificity platform. Breadth was defined as the fraction of unique TCRs that were SARS-CoV-2-associated. Depth was defined as the fraction of total T cells that were SARS-CoV-2-associated. Using the MIRA data, each spike-specific TCR was assigned both to the spike region to which the TCR was reactive and to a CD4 or CD8 class. Log10-transformed breadth and depth values were compared by one-way ANOVA with Sidak's multiple comparisons tests. The immuneACCESS repertoire file appears here via TCRdb, limited to in-frame rearrangements. These files lack a portion of the clones; in checked studies, under half of the deficit traces to unresolved V genes, and the cause of the others is not known. V, J and clone size derive from that table, while D and trimming were established from the DNA sequence. The sample table shows fewer than 250,000 clones, and approximately 92% are seen once. The ten biggest clones cover 1% to 1.5% of the sample.

On this clone: Its antigen is not yet known. Per-base quality was not reported, and no clone a single base away is much larger than it.

The sequence derives from an adult in good health. The sequenced sample was peripheral blood, obtained on day 0 of AZD1222 vaccination.

The DNA reads as follows: TGCGCCAGCAGCCGAGACGACGGACTCTATGTATTAAGCACAGATACGCAGTATTTT. This gives the protein CASSRDDGLYVLSTDTQYF. In this chain, TRBV4-1 is recombined with TRBJ2-3; possibly the D gene is TRBD2, per 5 matching bases. The germline V gene yields MGHRA for CDR1 and YSYEKL for CDR2. Between the V and J ends, shortened by 4 bases and 0 bases respectively, the junction contains 23 bases. The CDR3 contains 19 residues, cysteine and phenylalanine counted. The retained sequence is limited to the CDR3, 57 bases, with the frame set at the first base.